Each of the 10 T cell receptor beta chains below was sequenced from the same sample in a study of blood T cell repertoires in COVID-19 (dated by TCRdb to 2019 to 2021). Library prep was done by the immunoSEQ multiplex PCR assay. Entries here come from immuneACCESS through TCRdb and include only in-frame sequences with V and J called. Some clones fail to appear in such tables; in the studies checked, an unresolved V gene covers under half of the shortfall, and the cause of the remainder is unknown. This sample gives about 300,000 clones in total; more than 85% of them show up just once. About 1.2% of the sample rests with the top ten. The sample was peripheral blood. The source is a man in his 70s with acute or convalescent COVID-19.

The chain has TRBV5-1 and TRBJ2-5; 8 nucleotides align to TRBD2. Trimming took 1 base from V and 2 from J; bases not matched to a gene: 1. The CDR3 length is 14 residues. The germline V gene encodes CDR1 SGHRS and CDR2 YFSETQ. The CDR3 region has the DNA TGCGCCAGCAGCTTGCCGGGGGGGCAAGAGACCCAGTACTTC. This codes for CASSLPGGQETQYF.

The V call is TRBV11-3, the J call TRBJ2-1; 7 bases agree with TRBD1. The CDR3 sequence is 18 residues long. Trimming took 5 bases from V and 3 from J; bases not matched to a gene: 16. The germline gives CDR1 SGHNT, CDR2 YENEEA. CDR3 DNA: TGTGCCAGCAGCCCAAAAGATCCCCAGGACAGGTACTACAATGAGCAGTTCTTC. Encoded protein: CASSPKDPQDRYYNEQFF.

Regarding this clone: Other DNA sequences of this sample code for an identical CDR3. The V and J genes are TRBV5-1 and TRBJ2-2, with 7 bases matching TRBD1. The CDR3 has 16 amino acids. Germline lookup yields CDR1 SGHRS and CDR2 YFSETQ. Germline trimming cut 4 bases from V and 1 base from J; bases unmatched to any gene: 7. Written as DNA, the CDR3 is TGCGCCAGCAGCAGCCTTGCAGGGGGGAACACCGGGGAGCTGTTTTTT. As protein: CASSSLAGGNTGELFF. The whole variable domain, filled in from reference TRBV5-1 and TRBJ2-2, reads KAGVTQTPRYLIKTRGQQVTLSCSPISGHRSVSWYQQTPGQGLQFLFEYFSETQRNKGNFPGRFSGRQFSNSRSEMNVSTLELGDSALYLCASSSLAGGNTGELFFGEGSRLTVL.

The sample holds one count of this clone. This chain links TRBV7-2 with TRBJ2-7; 8 nucleotides agree with TRBD1. The CDR3 spans 13 residues. Germline assignment: CDR1 SGHTA and CDR2 FQGNSA. V lost 7 bases to trimming and J lost 7 bases; unmatched junction nucleotides: 9. In nucleotides, the CDR3 is TGTGCCAGCAACCAGGGGGCGTATGGTGAGCAGTACTTC. It codes for CASNQGAYGEQYF.

V usage is TRBV6-1 and J usage is TRBJ2-2; 7 bases are a match to TRBD1. V lost 2 bases to trimming and J lost 4 bases; unmatched junction nucleotides: 7. CDR3 size: 16 residues. CDR1 is MNHNS, CDR2 SASEGT, per germline. CDR3 sequence (DNA): TGTGCCAGCAGTGAACTAGGCAGGGGGACCACCGGGGAGCTGTTTTTT. Protein product: CASSELGRGTTGELFF.

The genes are TRBV6-2 or TRBV6-3 and TRBJ2-5; no reliable D call. Per germline, CDR1 MNHEY and CDR2 SVGEGT. The ends were cut back, 2 bases at V and 3 bases at J, with 13 bases in the middle. This CDR3 has 15 amino acids. CDR3 bases: TGTGCCAGCAGTTACCCGGCCCGAAGCGAAGAGACCCAGTACTTC. Translating it yields CASSYPARSEETQYF.

This chain joins TRBV19 and TRBJ1-5; 7 bases match TRBD1. The ends lost 4 bases at V and 0 bases at J; junction bases unmatched: 9. Per germline, CDR1 LNHDA and CDR2 SQIVND (reference sequence). The CDR3 runs to 17 residues. The CDR3 here is CASSTLRGLGSNQPQHF. The CDR3 region has the DNA TGTGCCAGTAGTACCCTGAGGGGGCTGGGTAGCAATCAGCCCCAGCATTTT.

The V call is TRBV11-3, the J call TRBJ2-7; 13 bases agree with TRBD2. The germline V gene has CDR1 SGHNT and CDR2 YENEEA. V was clipped by 5 bases and J by 3 bases; unmatched bases: 1. This CDR3 contains 14 residues. The CDR3 loop reads CASSRTSGSYEQYF. The CDR3 DNA is TGTGCCAGCAGCCGGACTAGCGGGAGCTACGAGCAGTACTTC.

The rearrangement joins TRBV10-2 to TRBJ2-2, with D uncertain. V was pared by 8 bases and J by 2 bases, with 15 bases between. Germline loops: CDR1 WSHSY, CDR2 SAAADI. This CDR3 is built from 15 residues. The CDR3 region is CASPTSTENTGELFF. CDR3 nucleotides: TGCGCCAGCCCTACAAGTACAGAAAACACCGGGGAGCTGTTTTTT.

The V call is TRBV7-2, the J call TRBJ2-7; possibly TRBD1 for D (5 bases). Trimming left V 5 bases short and J 3 bases short, with 14 bases between. This CDR3 has 14 residues. Per germline, CDR1 SGHTA and CDR2 FQGNSA. CDR3 coding DNA: TGTGCCAGCAGCACAAGGGGAATCAACTACGAGCAGTACTTC. Residues: CASSTRGINYEQYF.